A single sample is the source of the 16 T cell receptor beta chains below, sequenced in a study of glioma-infiltrating T cells. TCR alpha and beta CDR3 regions were amplified from RNA using iRepertoire nested multiplex PCR. TCRdb fed the multiplex PCR reads into MiXCR, producing one record per CDR3 protein. The sample includes under 200,000 distinct CDR3 sequences, about 46% of them seen just once. Sequencing input: glioma tissue, nonneoplastic brain tissue, or PBMCs (not recorded which). The source of these receptors is a human donor with low-grade glioma or glioblastoma, undergoing nonglioma brain surgery, or in good health (not recorded which).

On this clonotype: A read error is possible here, since a much larger clone lies one base away. The rearrangement joins TRBV20-1 to TRBJ2-5, with TRBD2 matching 8 bases. CDR1 is DFQATT, CDR2 SNEGSKA, per germline (reference sequence). There are 13 residues in the CDR3. The V and J ends lost 6 bases and 7 bases, in that order; junction bases with no gene match: 10. The CDR3 nucleotides read TGCAGTGCCAGAATAGCGGGAAAAGGGACCCAGTACTTC. Amino acids: CSARIAGKGTQYF.

This clonotype was seen repeatedly, ten times or more. The V gene is TRBV6-1, the J gene TRBJ1-2, with a possible D match to TRBD1 (5 bases). V lost 6 bases and J lost 4, with 15 bases in between. This CDR3 has 14 residues. Germline V lookup: CDR1 MNHNS, CDR2 SASEGT. The CDR3, as DNA: TGTGCCAGCAGCCAGGGCCTTGACAGCTATGGCTACACCTTC. Protein product: CASSQGLDSYGYTF.

The V gene is TRBV28, the J gene TRBJ2-5, with D possibly TRBD1 on 5 matching bases. CDR1 is MDHEN, CDR2 SYDVKM, per germline. Trimming took 2 bases from V and 5 from J, leaving 18 bases between them. The CDR3 is 16 amino acids. The CDR3 nucleotides read TGTGCCAGCAGTTTAGCCAGGGCAGCCCTCGGGGAGACCCAGTACTTC. This sequence encodes CASSLARAALGETQYF.

This clonotype was seen repeatedly, ten times or more. The rearrangement uses TRBV28 and TRBJ1-2; 7 nucleotides agree with TRBD1. The CDR3 has 16 amino acids. Germline V gene lookup returns CDR1 MDHEN and CDR2 SYDVKM. The V and J ends lost 5 bases and 1 base, in that order; junction bases with no gene match: 10. The CDR3 coding sequence is TGTGCCAGCAGTCCCCACCGGGACAGATTTAACTATGGCTACACCTTC. It encodes CASSPHRDRFNYGYTF.

This clonotype was observed many times. The gene calls are TRBV7-2 and TRBJ2-3, with D hard to call. CDR3 length: 16 amino acids. The V and J ends lost 2 bases and 1 base respectively, with 13 bases between them. Looked up from germline, CDR1 is SGHTA and CDR2 is FQGNSA. Here the CDR3 DNA reads TGTGCCAGCAGCTTAAGGGCGGCAGGAGGCACAGATACGCAGTATTTT. Translated, it gives CASSLRAAGGTDTQYF.

About this clonotype itself: A read error may be the cause here, since a much bigger clone is one base away. The chain carries TRBV20-1 and TRBJ2-2; no reliable D call. Germline CDR1 is DFQATT and CDR2 is SNEGSKA (reference sequence). CDR3 size: 11 residues. The CDR3 protein is CIARDGGELFF. CDR3 coding DNA: TGCATTGCTCGCGACGGCGGGGAGCTGTTTTTT.

Details on this clonotype: Being one base from a much bigger clone, this may be a read error. This rearrangement joins TRBV15 to TRBJ2-7; TRBD1 might be the D (5 bases). From germline, CDR1 is LNHNV and CDR2 YYDKDF (reference sequence). The CDR3 covers 15 residues. CDR3 nucleotides: TGTGCCACCAGCTCGACAGTGGGATACCGATACGAGGAGTACTTC. Translating gives CATSSTVGYRYEEYF.

This clonotype was found a few times. The V call is TRBV12-5, the J call TRBJ2-5, with a weak D call TRBD2 (6 bases). This CDR3 region has 15 residues. Trimming pared 0 bases from V and 5 bases from J, leaving 13 bases between. Per germline, CDR1 LGHNT and CDR2 FRNRAP. The DNA for the CDR3 is TGTGCTAGTGGTTTGGTAGCGGGCCCCCAGGAGACCCAGTACTTC. Residues: CASGLVAGPQETQYF.

Regarding this clonotype: At one end, the junction sequence differs from germline, possibly due to a read error. The chain uses TRBV7-2 and TRBJ2-3; the D call may be TRBD1 or TRBD2 (6 bases each). Germline-derived CDR1 and CDR2 are SGHTA and FQGNSA. CDR3 length: 13 residues. CDR3 in amino acids: CASRQGGSDTQYF. The DNA for the CDR3 is TGCGCCAGCAGGCAAGGGGGGTCCGATACGCAGTATTTT.

As concerns this clonotype: A read error may be the cause here, since a much bigger clone is one base away. This sequence joins TRBV4-1 and TRBJ2-1; D possibly corresponds to TRBD2 (6 bases). The germline V gene has CDR1 MGHRA and CDR2 YSYEKL. The CDR3 is made up of 14 amino acids. CDR3 sequence reads: CARSPRDWGFEQFF. CDR3 nucleotides: TGCGCCAGAAGCCCACGGGACTGGGGTTTTGAGCAGTTCTTC.

Of note for this clonotype: A much larger clone sits a single nucleotide away, making a read error possible. The chain couples TRBV7-6 to TRBJ1-5; a weak D match, TRBD1 (5 bases). The CDR3 loop spans 15 amino acids. V lost 6 bases and J 0 bases, leaving 12 bases between the germline ends. In germline, CDR1 is SGHVS, CDR2 FNYEAQ. CDR3 amino acids: CASRLDDSSNQPQHF. CDR3 DNA sequence: TGTGCCAGCAGGTTGGATGACAGTAGCAATCAGCCCCAGCATTTT. Combining the CDR3 with reference TRBV7-6 and TRBJ1-5 gives the whole variable domain GAGVSQSPRYKVTKRGQDVALRCDPISGHVSLYWYRQALGQGPEFLTYFNYEAQQDKSGLPNDRFSAERPEGSISTLTIQRTEQRDSAMYRCASRLDDSSNQPQHFGDGTRLSIL.

This clonotype has a single count. V usage is TRBV18 and J usage is TRBJ1-1, with no clear D. V gave up 2 bases and J gave up 1 base, with 8 bases separating them. CDR3 length: 14 amino acids. CDR1 KGHSH and CDR2 LQKENI come from the germline V gene. CDR3 sequence reads: CASSPIRENTEAFF. The CDR3, as DNA: TGTGCCAGCTCACCAATTAGAGAGAACACTGAAGCTTTCTTT.

The V call is TRBV3-1, the J call TRBJ2-7; D is unclear. Trimming stripped 5 bases from V and 7 bases from J, with 12 bases between. Germline lookup yields CDR1 LGHDT and CDR2 YNNKEL (reference sequence). The CDR3 has 12 amino acids. CDR3 in DNA: TGTGCCAGCAGCATCCAGGTGGGGGAGCAGTACTTC. Translating it yields CASSIQVGEQYF.

As concerns this clonotype: A read error may explain this, as a much larger clone is one base away. This chain joins TRBV27 and TRBJ2-7, with 12 bases fitting TRBD1. CDR3 size: 13 residues. The germline CDR1 and CDR2 sequences are MNHEY and SMNVEV (reference sequence). Trimming at V came to 10 bases and at J to 7 bases, leaving 8 bases not matched to a gene. The CDR3 sequence is CATRDRGRKEQYF. Here the CDR3 DNA reads TGTGCCACCCGGGACAGGGGGCGGAAAGAGCAGTACTTC.

This clonotype has more than one count but fewer than ten. The chain couples TRBV2 to TRBJ2-1, with 8 bases matching TRBD2. After removal of 4 bases from V and 9 bases from J, the junction contained 8 bases not matched to a gene. Germline CDR1 and CDR2: SNHLY and FYNNEI. The CDR3 length is 14 residues. In DNA, the CDR3 is TGTGCCAGCAGTGGAGCGGGAGAGTTCATTGAGCAGTTCTTC. The encoded protein is CASSGAGEFIEQFF.

A remark on this clonotype: A clone one base away is much larger, so this may be a read error. The chain uses TRBV28 and TRBJ2-3, with D possibly being TRBD1 (5 bases). CDR3 length equals 14 residues. V was cut by 6 bases and J by 2 bases, with 12 bases left in between. The germline gives CDR1 MDHEN, CDR2 SYDVKM. The DNA for the CDR3 is TGTGCCAGCAGGTTAAAAGGGGCCACAGATACGCAGTATTTT. It specifies CASRLKGATDTQYF.